The present T cell receptor beta chain was sequenced within a study of vaccination effects on CD4 cells after COVID-19. As for the study in general: The median interval between the second dose and post-vaccine sampling was 72 days.

Findings and caveats of the study: Substantial clonal contraction characterized both infection- and vaccine-induced clones late after vaccination.

Here immunoSEQ multiplex PCR was the method, and the copy in TCRdb shows in-frame clones only, minus some. The repertoire holds about 48,000 clones, with over 60% as singletons. V was clipped by 3 bases and J by 2 bases, with 13 bases between them. Germline V gene sequence: CDR1 LNHNV, CDR2 YYDKDF (reference sequence). The length of the CDR3 is 15 residues. Within the ViraFEST assay, antigen-specific CD4+ T cells underwent expansion with viral peptide pools prior to sequencing. Researchers isolated CD4+ T cells once about eleven days of culture had elapsed. Either the BNT162b2 or mRNA-1273 vaccine was given to participants in two doses. Of note for this clone: Its antigen remains unknown.

This TCR came from a human donor who received a COVID-19 vaccine. The rearrangement joins TRBV15 to TRBJ2-5, with D perhaps matching TRBD1 (5 bases). This material consisted of CD4+ T cells from PBMCs cultured with HCoV-OC43 spike peptides, taken after COVID-19 vaccination. Subset described: HCoV-OC43 spike overlapping peptide pool stimulation. CDR3 protein: CATSRDPGQQETQYF. The DNA for the CDR3 is TGTGCCACCAGCAGGGACCCAGGGCAGCAAGAGACCCAGTACTTC.